What follows describes a single TCR beta chain. The data were taken from a study of blood T cell repertoires in COVID-19. Study details: The cDNA or gDNA used as material had been derived from T cells, B-cell-depleted T cells, or PBMCs.

Trimming cost V 4 bases and J 3 bases, with 19 bases left between them. Looked up from germline, CDR1 is MGHRA and CDR2 is YSYEKL. The CDR3 has 16 amino acids. Original analysis: The authors estimated nucleated cell counts from reference gene primer amplification. Libraries were prepared by immunoSEQ multiplex PCR; TCRdb keeps only in-frame clonotypes and omits some of them. V and J calls and clone size are those listed in that table; D and trimming were worked out from the DNA. The sample has some 250,000 clones, approximately 83% seen once. Sequencing input: peripheral blood. This TCR was sampled from a man aged 40-50 years with acute or convalescent COVID-19. The chain uses TRBV4-1 and TRBJ2-7, with D uncertain. The DNA for the CDR3 is TGCGCCAGCAGCCCTCGTATCGAGGCTATCCGCTACGAGCAGTACTTC. Translating gives CASSPRIEAIRYEQYF.